This T cell receptor (beta chain) appears in the sequencing data of a study of T cells in localized non-small cell lung cancer (dated by TCRdb to 2018 to 2020). For context, the study as a whole: Comparing tumors with uninvolved tumor-adjacent lungs, the study looked at the T cell repertoires of fewer than 250 patients with early-stage NSCLC. Of the NSCLC patients, around 130 were male and roughly 110 were female, and the mean age was about 69 years. The cohort consisted of 236 treatment-naive NSCLC patients whose localized lung tumors had been resected.

As to this clone: Its antigen is currently not known. Base qualities are not at hand, and no much larger clone is one base apart.

At diagnosis, tumor, uninvolved tumor-adjacent lung and peripheral blood were collected and then preserved as a mix of FFPE and fresh-frozen material. Blood samples were analyzed as peripheral blood mononuclear cells for TCR repertoire profiling. The immunoSEQ Assay was used to sequence TCR beta CDR3 regions from DNA. Regarding the original processing steps: T cell density was computed as TCR beta template counts normalized to usable DNA estimated by amplifying housekeeping genes. Using the preseqR package, richness was estimated by extrapolating to 120,000 templates for tissue samples and 400,000 templates for PBMC samples. Clonality was taken to be one minus Pielou's evenness. To identify tissue-enriched TCRs, differential abundance testing was run on productive amino-acid clonotypes with a minimum total count of 5 and an alpha of 0.1. The Jaccard Index and the Morisita Overlap Index were used to quantify repertoire overlap between compartments. TCR beta CDR3s were clustered by GLIPH together with public tetramer-defined viral CDR3s, and at least three viral sequences plus V-gene enrichment were required for viral motifs. Sourced from immuneACCESS, this table was stored by TCRdb with only in-frame sequences that have V and J called. A share of the clones is absent; for the studies checked, an unresolved V gene accounts for under half, and the remainder has no known explanation. The DNA was the basis for D and trimming; V, J and clone size are from that table. The sample yields some 38,000 clones; 70% to 90% were counted once. Of the sample, about 5% falls within the top ten clones.

Including the terminal cysteine and phenylalanine, the CDR3 comprises 15 residues. The retained sequence is limited to the CDR3, 45 bases, with the frame set at the first base. For CDR1 and CDR2, the germline V gene lists SGHTA and FQGNSA. Trimming takes 4 bases from V and 0 bases from J, and the germline ends sit 11 bases apart. On the study overall, not on this receptor specifically: A median of around 57 of the top 100 tumor clones were detected in paired uninvolved adjacent lung, and 28 of these tumor clones were also found among the top 100 clones of the paired uninvolved adjacent lung. Because the study design was exploratory, TCR variables were selected using unadjusted p-values without false-discovery rate correction. Multi-region tumor sequencing was not performed, so intratumor heterogeneity could not be excluded. Longer overall survival was associated with higher blood T cell density, whereas shorter survival was associated with higher adjacent-lung clonality. The highest T cell clonality was observed in uninvolved tumor-adjacent lung, where clonality exceeded that of tumor, suggesting that antigenic responses were more focused in uninvolved tumor-adjacent lung.

The origin of this receptor is a male donor older than 55 with stage II lung adenocarcinoma. The chain is encoded by TRBV7-2 joined to TRBJ2-3; the D segment could be TRBD2, given 6 matching bases. This specimen was peripheral blood mononuclear cells, taken before any cancer treatment. The CDR3 reads CASSSAGTSTDTQYF. The DNA reads TGTGCCAGCAGCTCGGCCGGGACTAGCACAGATACGCAGTATTTT.